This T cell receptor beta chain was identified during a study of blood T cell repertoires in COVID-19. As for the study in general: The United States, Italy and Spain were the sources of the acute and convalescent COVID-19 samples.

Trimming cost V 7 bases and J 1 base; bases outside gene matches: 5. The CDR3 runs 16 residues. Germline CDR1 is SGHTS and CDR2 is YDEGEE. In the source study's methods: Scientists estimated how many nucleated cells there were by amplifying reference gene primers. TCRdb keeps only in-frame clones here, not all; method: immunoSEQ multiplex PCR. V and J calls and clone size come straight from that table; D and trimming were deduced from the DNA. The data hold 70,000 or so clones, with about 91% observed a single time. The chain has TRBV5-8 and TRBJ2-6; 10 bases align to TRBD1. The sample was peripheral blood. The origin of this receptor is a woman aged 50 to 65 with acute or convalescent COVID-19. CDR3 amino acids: CASGTGVLSGANVLTF. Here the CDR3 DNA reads TGTGCCAGCGGGACAGGGGTATTGTCTGGGGCCAACGTCCTGACTTTC.